The present TCR beta chain was sequenced within a study of T cells in Graves' hyperthyroidism and ophthalmopathy. Study-level findings and limits: The authors' 13 V-J model separated ophthalmopathy from stable hyperthyroidism.

This CDR3 is 16 amino acids long. Germline V lookup: CDR1 KGHSH, CDR2 LQKENI. V lost 1 base to trimming and J lost 0 bases, with 12 bases between them. Absence of ophthalmopathy progression within 18 months defined stable Graves' hyperthyroidism. Recently diagnosed hyperthyroidism of less than 2 months' duration affected patients aged 18 to 65. The investigators amplified TCR beta CDR3 regions from RNA transcripts. The primer set for the first-round RT-PCR of the TCR CDR3 was HTBI. MiXCR, applied by TCRdb to the multiplex PCR reads, yields one record per CDR3 protein. The table has about 200,000 distinct CDR3 sequences, 18% seen once; the top ten hold over 35%. Turning to this clonotype: Antigen unknown.

This sequence joins TRBV18 and TRBJ1-1; D remains ambiguous. This TCR was recovered from a man aged 40-49 years with Graves' hyperthyroidism. Sequencing was carried out using blood. The CDR3 protein is CASSPLTTFLNTEAFF. The CDR3 bases are TGTGCCAGCTCACCACTCACGACCTTTCTGAACACTGAAGCTTTCTTT.